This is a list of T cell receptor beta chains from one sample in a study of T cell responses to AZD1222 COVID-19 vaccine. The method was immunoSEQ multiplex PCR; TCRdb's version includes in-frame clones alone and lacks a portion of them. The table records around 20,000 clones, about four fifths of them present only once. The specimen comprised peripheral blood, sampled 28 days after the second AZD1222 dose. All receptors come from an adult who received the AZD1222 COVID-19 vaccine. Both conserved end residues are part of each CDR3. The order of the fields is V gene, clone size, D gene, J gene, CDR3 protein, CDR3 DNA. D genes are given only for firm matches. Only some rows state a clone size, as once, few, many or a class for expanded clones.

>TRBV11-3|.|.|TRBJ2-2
CASSMSRGTFNTGELFF
TGTGCCAGCAGCATGAGCCGAGGGACATTCAACACCGGGGAGCTGTTTTTT
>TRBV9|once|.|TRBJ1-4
CASSATRYRNQGKLFF
TGTGCCAGCAGCGCCACTCGGTACAGGAACCAAGGAAAACTGTTTTTT
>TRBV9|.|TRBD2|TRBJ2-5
CASSVAQREGQETQYF
TGTGCCAGCAGCGTAGCCCAGCGGGAGGGACAAGAGACCCAGTACTTC
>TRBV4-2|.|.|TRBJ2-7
CASSQEGQSITYEQYF
TGTGCCAGCAGCCAAGAAGGGCAATCTATCACCTACGAGCAGTACTTC
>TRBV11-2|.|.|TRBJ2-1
CASSPSRGKAEQFF
TGTGCCAGCAGCCCCTCTAGGGGGAAAGCTGAGCAGTTCTTC
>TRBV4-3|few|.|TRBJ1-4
CASSHRGPNEKLFF
TGCGCCAGCAGCCACCGGGGACCTAATGAAAAACTGTTTTTT
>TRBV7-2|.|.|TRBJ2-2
CASSLEWLAGELFF
TGTGCCAGCAGCTTAGAATGGCTAGCCGGGGAGCTGTTTTTT
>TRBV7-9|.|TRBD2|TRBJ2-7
CASSLAGGNGQYF
TGTGCCAGCAGCTTAGCGGGGGGGAATGGGCAGTACTTC
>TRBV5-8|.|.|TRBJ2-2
CASSLLRDTNTGELFF
TGTGCCAGCAGCTTGCTTCGGGATACGAACACCGGGGAGCTGTTTTTT
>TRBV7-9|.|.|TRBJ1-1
CASSLAQTVKTEAFF
TGTGCCAGCAGCTTAGCTCAGACAGTCAAGACTGAAGCTTTCTTT
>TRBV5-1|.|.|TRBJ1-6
CASSLEAGVSPLHF
TGCGCCAGCAGCTTGGAGGCAGGGGTTTCACCCCTCCACTTT
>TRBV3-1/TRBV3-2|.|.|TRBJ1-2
CASSPQGDYGYTF
TGTGCCAGCAGCCCACAGGGTGACTATGGCTACACCTTC
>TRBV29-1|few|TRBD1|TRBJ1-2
CSVDRTGFGYTF
TGCAGCGTTGATCGGACAGGGTTTGGCTACACCTTC
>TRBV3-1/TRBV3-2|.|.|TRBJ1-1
CASSQAVKGTEAFF
TGTGCCAGCAGCCAAGCAGTTAAGGGCACTGAAGCTTTCTTT
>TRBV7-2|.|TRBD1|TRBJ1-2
CASSLVFDRGYGYTF
TGTGCCAGCAGCTTAGTTTTCGACAGGGGGTATGGCTACACCTTC
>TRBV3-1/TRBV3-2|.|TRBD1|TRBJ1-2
CASSQGTGYHYGYTF
TGTGCCAGCAGCCAAGGGACAGGGTATCACTATGGCTACACCTTC
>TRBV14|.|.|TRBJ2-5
CASSQDWTAETQYF
TGTGCCAGCAGCCAAGATTGGACAGCGGAGACCCAGTACTTC
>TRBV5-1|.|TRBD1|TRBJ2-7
CASSGGQAYEQYF
TGCGCCAGCAGCGGGGGACAGGCGTACGAGCAGTACTTC
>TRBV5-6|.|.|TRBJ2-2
CASSFGTRGDTGELFF
TGTGCCAGCAGCTTTGGGACACGCGGTGACACCGGGGAGCTGTTTTTT
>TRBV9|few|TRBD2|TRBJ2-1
CASSFGTRGEQFF
TGTGCCAGCAGCTTCGGGACTAGGGGTGAGCAGTTCTTC
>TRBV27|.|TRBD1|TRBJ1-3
CASSPTGQGNTIYF
TGTGCCAGCAGTCCGACAGGGCAAGGAAACACCATATATTTT
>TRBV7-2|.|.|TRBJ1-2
CASSPIAVPTNYGYTF
TGTGCCAGCAGCCCCATAGCGGTACCAACTAACTATGGCTACACCTTC